One sample yielded the 20 T cell receptor beta chains listed below, sequenced in a study of blood T cell repertoires in COVID-19. TCRdb keeps only in-frame clones here, not all; method: immunoSEQ multiplex PCR. The sample lists some 220,000 clones, less than 85% occurring once. The source material was peripheral blood. These receptors were taken from a woman in her seventies with acute or convalescent COVID-19.

The table lists this clone with a few counts. The chain employs TRBV6-2 or TRBV6-3 and TRBJ1-5; D is ambiguous. Trimming took 2 bases from V and 4 from J, leaving 12 bases between them. Germline V gene data show CDR1 as MNHEY and CDR2 as SVGEGT. This CDR3 is 15 amino acids long. CDR3 sequence: CASSYEGRPNQPQHF. CDR3 in DNA: TGTGCCAGCAGTTACGAGGGCCGTCCAAATCAGCCCCAGCATTTT.

The J gene is TRBJ2-7, the V gene TRBV6-2 or TRBV6-3; possibly TRBD1 for D (5 bases). The germline V gene has CDR1 MNHEY and CDR2 SVGEGT. Trimming left V 2 bases short and J 4 bases short, with 18 bases between. The CDR3 covers 16 residues. The CDR3: CASSYQLSRTIYEQYF. The DNA of the CDR3 is TGTGCCAGCAGTTACCAACTTTCCCGGACAATTTACGAGCAGTACTTC.

The chain links TRBV6-2 or TRBV6-3 to TRBJ1-1; D gene uncertain. CDR1 and CDR2 (germline): MNHEY, SVGEGT. The CDR3 runs to 13 residues. The V gene lost 4 bases and the J gene lost 1 base, with 7 bases spanning the gap. CDR3 region: CASSSWQNTEAFF. The CDR3 DNA reads as TGTGCCAGCAGTTCGTGGCAGAACACTGAAGCTTTCTTT.

The V call is TRBV19, the J call TRBJ1-2; D ambiguous. V was cut by 10 bases and J by 1 base, with 10 bases left in between. There are 12 residues in the CDR3. The germline gives CDR1 LNHDA, CDR2 SQIVND (reference sequence). In DNA, the CDR3 is TGTGCCACCACCCAGGTTAACTATGGCTACACCTTC. Protein sequence: CATTQVNYGYTF.

This clone has a handful of counts. V is TRBV7-9 and J is TRBJ2-1; TRBD1 is a possible D gene (7 bases). The CDR3 spans 15 residues. The V end was cut by 7 bases, the J end by 8 bases, with 21 bases between. Looked up from germline, CDR1 is SEHNR and CDR2 is FQNEAQ (reference sequence). CDR3 protein: CASNIPRGAGYEQFF. Here the CDR3 DNA reads TGTGCCAGCAACATACCCAGGGGGGCTGGTTATGAGCAGTTCTTC.

This clone is a singleton in its sample. The rearrangement links TRBV4-3 to TRBJ2-1; TRBD1 might be the D (6 bases). The CDR3 loop spans 19 amino acids. V was trimmed by 0 bases and J by 7 bases, leaving 25 bases between them. Germline-derived CDR1 and CDR2 are LGHNA and YSLEER. Here the CDR3 DNA reads TGCGCCAGCAGCCAAGATTTGCCGGCTGAGGGGGAGTTGAGAAATGAGCAGTTCTTC. It codes for CASSQDLPAEGELRNEQFF.

The count of this clone is one. This chain connects TRBV2 to TRBJ2-7, with D perhaps matching TRBD2 (7 bases). CDR1 SNHLY and CDR2 FYNNEI come from the germline V gene. V was pared by 10 bases and J by 1 base, with 11 bases between. The CDR3 totals 12 residues. CDR3 protein: CAIGGGSYEQYV. The CDR3 nucleotides are TGTGCCATAGGGGGGGGGTCCTACGAGCAGTACGTC.

The rearrangement uses TRBV5-1 and TRBJ2-3, with TRBD1 matching 12 bases. J was trimmed by 5 bases and V by 3 bases; bases with no gene match: 4. Germline values: CDR1 SGHRS, CDR2 YFSETQ. There are 15 residues in the CDR3. The CDR3 coding sequence is TGCGCCAGCAGCTGGGGACAGGGGGCAGAAGATACGCAGTATTTT. This translates into CASSWGQGAEDTQYF.

The V call is TRBV30, the J call TRBJ1-5, with 8 bases aligning to TRBD1. Germline trimming cut 4 bases from V and 14 bases from J; bases unmatched to any gene: 7. There are 11 residues in the CDR3. Per the germline V gene, CDR1 is GTSNPN and CDR2 is SVGIG (reference sequence). In DNA, the CDR3 is TGTGCCTGGAATCAGGGGGCGGAGAAGCATTTT. This translates into CAWNQGAEKHF.

The chain links TRBV4-1 to TRBJ1-2; tentatively, D is TRBD1 (5 bases). The V and J ends lost 0 bases and 4 bases respectively, with 12 bases between them. CDR1 MGHRA and CDR2 YSYEKL come from the germline V gene. The CDR3 covers 15 residues. The CDR3 loop reads CASSQENGGGYGYTF. The DNA of the CDR3 is TGCGCCAGCAGCCAAGAGAACGGGGGGGGCTATGGCTACACCTTC.

There are a few counts of this clone. This sample also contains other DNA sequences that code for the same CDR3. J is TRBJ2-5 and V is TRBV18; 7 bases align to TRBD1. The ends lost 6 bases at V and 1 base at J; junction bases unmatched: 2. The CDR3 sequence is 13 residues long. The germline V gene has CDR1 KGHSH and CDR2 LQKENI. The CDR3 DNA sequence: TGTGCCAGCTCTAGGACAGGCCAAGAGACCCAGTACTTC. Translated: CASSRTGQETQYF.

This rearrangement joins TRBV4-2 to TRBJ1-6, with D unclear. V was cut by 0 bases and J by 6 bases, with 6 bases left in between. The CDR3 consists of 14 residues. Germline lookup yields CDR1 LGHNA and CDR2 YNFKEQ. DNA for the CDR3: TGTGCCAGCAGCCAAGAACACAGTAATTCACCCCTCCACTTT. Protein product: CASSQEHSNSPLHF.

The V call is TRBV6-2 or TRBV6-3, the J call TRBJ2-1; the match to TRBD2 covers 12 bases. V shed 2 bases, J shed 0 bases, and the junction held 2 bases outside the gene matches. Germline CDR1 MNHEY, CDR2 SVGEGT. CDR3 length: 17 amino acids. CDR3 coding DNA: TGTGCCAGCAGTTACCCTAGCGGGGGGGCCTCCTACAATGAGCAGTTCTTC. This sequence encodes CASSYPSGGASYNEQFF.

The gene calls are TRBV11-2 and TRBJ2-5, with D maybe TRBD2 (5 bases). This CDR3 has 12 residues. CDR1 is SGHAT and CDR2 is FQNNGV in the germline V gene. Trimming removed 2 bases at V and 7 bases at J, with 8 bases between. The CDR3 coding sequence is TGTGCCAGCAGCTTATTTGGGAGGACCCAGTACTTC. As protein: CASSLFGRTQYF.

The rearrangement joins TRBV6-5 to TRBJ2-7; D is unclear. The CDR3 extends over 14 amino acids. Germline CDR1 is MNHEY and CDR2 is SVGAGI. Trimming took off 5 bases at V and 3 bases at J, with 14 bases between the two ends. This CDR3 reads CASSLFPQNYEQYF. CDR3 in DNA: TGTGCCAGCAGTCTATTCCCACAGAACTACGAGCAGTACTTC.

The chain combines TRBV18 with TRBJ2-7, with 9 bases lining up with TRBD1. This CDR3 is built from 15 residues. Germline V lookup: CDR1 KGHSH, CDR2 LQKENI. With V trimmed by 6 bases and J by 3 bases, 9 bases remained unmatched. The chain's CDR3 is CASSLTGQGLYEQYF. The DNA for the CDR3 is TGTGCCAGCTCCCTTACGGGACAGGGCCTCTACGAGCAGTACTTC. Complete variable domain (other parts from reference TRBV18 and TRBJ2-7): NAGVMQNPRHLVRRRGQEARLRCSPMKGHSHVYWYRQLPEEGLKFMVYLQKENIIDESGMPKERFSAEFPKEGPSILRIQQVVRGDSAAYFCASSLTGQGLYEQYFGPGTRLTVT.

The chain combines TRBV7-2 with TRBJ2-5; 9 bases align to TRBD2. This CDR3 comprises 15 residues. J lost 1 base, V lost 8 bases, and 8 bases had no gene match. Germline V gives CDR1 SGHTA, CDR2 FQGNSA. CDR3 coding DNA: TGTGCCAGCTCCAGGCGGGGGGGGAGCCAAGAGACCCAGTACTTC. Protein: CASSRRGGSQETQYF.

This chain links TRBV4-3 with TRBJ1-4; 8 bases align to TRBD1. Germline V gene sequence: CDR1 LGHNA, CDR2 YSLEER. Trimming cost V 3 bases and J 7 bases; bases outside gene matches: 10. This CDR3 is built from 16 residues. The CDR3 DNA is TGCGCCAGCAGCCAGGAGACAGGGGTCGGTGGTGAAAAACTGTTTTTT. It specifies CASSQETGVGGEKLFF.

V gene TRBV5-1 combines with J gene TRBJ2-5; D is undetermined. The V gene's germline CDR1 is SGHRS and CDR2 YFSETQ. Between the trimmed V and J ends, which lost 3 bases and 3 bases, there was a span of 12 bases. The CDR3 is 14 amino acids. CDR3 nucleotide sequence: TGCGCCAGCAGCTCTGACGGAGCGAAAGAGACCCAGTACTTC. Translation gives CASSSDGAKETQYF. The full variable domain, with the rest looked up from reference TRBV5-1 and TRBJ2-5, is KAGVTQTPRYLIKTRGQQVTLSCSPISGHRSVSWYQQTPGQGLQFLFEYFSETQRNKGNFPGRFSGRQFSNSRSEMNVSTLELGDSALYLCASSSDGAKETQYFGPGTRLLVL.

The CDR3 region is CASSGGLAGPAAYEQYF. CDR3 sequence (DNA): TGTGCCAGCAGCGGCGGCCTAGCGGGGCCCGCAGCCTACGAGCAGTACTTC. V gene TRBV7-2 combines with J gene TRBJ2-7, with 9 positions matching TRBD2. V lost 5 bases to trimming and J lost 2 bases; unmatched junction nucleotides: 13. Germline V lookup: CDR1 SGHTA, CDR2 FQGNSA. The CDR3 runs to 17 residues.